Below, one T cell receptor (beta chain) is given with its context. Its specificity is unknown. This PCR relied on a set of 60 Vbeta primers and 13 Jbeta primers. Only in-frame clones appear in the TCRdb table, and some are missing; sequencing was by immunoSEQ multiplex PCR. The table records some 110,000 clones, over 60% of them present only once. The data were taken from a study of cytomegalovirus exposure and HLA in healthy donors. Study in general: Unique TCRs numbering approximately 80 million, obtained from HLA-typed donors, made up an early data release.

Germline CDR1 GTSNPN, CDR2 SVGIG (reference sequence). V trimming: 2 bases; J trimming: 5 bases; junction bases outside the gene matches: 5. The CDR3 is 13 amino acids. Whole-study results and caveats: Available immune exposure information was restricted to CMV serostatus only. Earlier analysis found most TCR beta V segments productive about 87% or about 30% of the time. Presence/absence comparisons presumed near-even sequencing depth among donors.

Material: PBMCs. This chain connects TRBV30 to TRBJ2-7; the match to TRBD1 covers 8 bases. This receptor was taken from a man aged 30 to 45 in good health and CMV-seropositive. In DNA form, the CDR3 reads TGTGCCTGGAGTTGGACAGGGTGGAACGAGCAGTACTTC. Translating it yields CAWSWTGWNEQYF.